These 5 T cell receptor beta chains came from one sample sequenced in a study of T cell responses to AZD1222 COVID-19 vaccine. Only in-frame clones appear in the TCRdb table, and some are missing; sequencing was by immunoSEQ multiplex PCR. The table includes tens of thousands of clones, approximately 88% detected once. The sequences come from peripheral blood, collected 28 days after the second AZD1222 dose. The receptor source for this set is an adult who received the AZD1222 COVID-19 vaccine.

The chain is built from TRBV27 and TRBJ2-7, with 7 bases identical to TRBD2. Germline-derived CDR1 and CDR2 are MNHEY and SMNVEV (reference sequence). The CDR3 is 16 amino acids. The J segment lost 7 bases and the V segment lost 2 bases, leaving 14 bases of the junction unmatched. CDR3 bases: TGTGCCAGCAGTTTAAGCCCGGGACTAACCCATATTGAGCAGTACTTC. Protein product: CASSLSPGLTHIEQYF.

V and J are TRBV6-5 and TRBJ2-1; 10 nucleotides agree with TRBD1. The CDR3 has 14 residues. CDR1 MNHEY and CDR2 SVGAGI come from the germline V gene. Trimming cost V 7 bases and J 7 bases; bases outside gene matches: 7. The CDR3: CASTRGTGDNEQFF. Written as DNA, the CDR3 is TGTGCCAGCACCCGGGGGACAGGGGATAATGAGCAGTTCTTC.

V usage is TRBV4-3 and J usage is TRBJ1-1; 12 bases match TRBD1. Germline CDR1 is LGHNA and CDR2 is YSLEER. The CDR3 runs 19 residues. With V trimmed by 1 base and J by 6 bases, 15 bases remained unmatched. The CDR3 is CASSQVFARDRGRVAEAFF. In DNA form, the CDR3 reads TGCGCCAGCAGCCAAGTGTTCGCCCGGGACAGGGGGCGAGTGGCTGAAGCTTTCTTT.

The V gene is TRBV29-1, the J gene TRBJ1-2; tentative D call: TRBD1 (6 bases). The V gene lost 0 bases and the J gene lost 8 bases, with 19 bases spanning the gap. CDR1 and CDR2 (germline): SQVTM, ANQGSEA. The CDR3 length is 15 residues. The CDR3 nucleotides read TGCAGCGTTGAAGATCGAGGGGCAGGGGATTGGGGCTACACCTTC. This translates into CSVEDRGAGDWGYTF.

The chain links TRBV12-3 or TRBV12-4 to TRBJ1-4; D gene uncertain. The CDR3 runs 13 residues. The V and J ends lost 5 bases and 3 bases respectively, with 7 bases between them. In DNA, the CDR3 is TGTGCCAGCAGTGAGGGTGCTAATGAAAAACTGTTTTTT. Protein product: CASSEGANEKLFF.